This is a list of T cell receptor beta chains from one sample in a study of T cell responses to AZD1222 COVID-19 vaccine. Clones were sequenced by immunoSEQ multiplex PCR, and TCRdb holds only the in-frame ones, with some missing. The sample records some 120,000 clones, about 86% being singletons. This material consisted of peripheral blood, taken on day 0 of AZD1222 vaccination. These receptors all stem from an adult in good health. CDR3s include the opening cysteine and the closing phenylalanine or tryptophan. Fields, in order: CDR3 length, V gene, J gene, D gene, clone size, CDR3 protein, CDR3 DNA. D genes are given only for firm matches. Clone size, where shown, is once, few, many, or a class for clones that have expanded.

len: 16
v_gene: TRBV7-3
j_gene: TRBJ2-2
d_gene: -
abundance: once
CDR3aa: CASSFFGVENTGELFF
CDR3nt: TGTGCCAGCAGCTTTTTTGGGGTTGAGAACACCGGGGAGCTGTTTTTT

len: 14
v_gene: TRBV25-1
j_gene: TRBJ2-7
d_gene: -
abundance: -
CDR3aa: CASSDGVGGYEQYF
CDR3nt: TGTGCCAGCAGTGATGGGGTAGGGGGCTACGAGCAGTACTTC

len: 12
v_gene: TRBV11-2
j_gene: TRBJ2-3
d_gene: -
abundance: -
CDR3aa: CASSSRADTQYF
CDR3nt: TGTGCCAGCAGCTCCAGGGCAGATACGCAGTATTTT

len: 16
v_gene: TRBV4-1
j_gene: TRBJ2-2
d_gene: TRBD1
abundance: once
CDR3aa: CASSQYGTGNTGELFF
CDR3nt: TGCGCCAGCAGCCAATATGGGACAGGGAACACCGGGGAGCTGTTTTTT

len: 12
v_gene: TRBV28
j_gene: TRBJ2-2
d_gene: -
abundance: -
CDR3aa: CASTPNTGELFF
CDR3nt: TGTGCCAGCACGCCGAACACCGGGGAGCTGTTTTTT

len: 16
v_gene: TRBV11-2
j_gene: TRBJ2-1
d_gene: -
abundance: -
CDR3aa: CASSASWGGGYNEQFF
CDR3nt: TGTGCCAGCAGCGCCAGCTGGGGCGGAGGGTACAATGAGCAGTTCTTC

len: 11
v_gene: TRBV19
j_gene: TRBJ1-2
d_gene: -
abundance: -
CDR3aa: CASSIDRGYTF
CDR3nt: TGTGCCAGTAGTATCGACCGTGGCTACACCTTC

len: 13
v_gene: TRBV10-3
j_gene: TRBJ1-2
d_gene: -
abundance: -
CDR3aa: CATNAAREGGYTF
CDR3nt: TGTGCCACCAACGCCGCGAGGGAAGGCGGCTACACCTTC

len: 16
v_gene: TRBV4-3
j_gene: TRBJ1-4
d_gene: -
abundance: -
CDR3aa: CASSPSVQGRLEKLFF
CDR3nt: TGCGCCAGCAGCCCCTCCGTACAGGGTCGGCTCGAAAAACTGTTTTTT

len: 14
v_gene: TRBV4-1
j_gene: TRBJ2-7
d_gene: -
abundance: -
CDR3aa: CASSQTITDYEQYF
CDR3nt: TGCGCCAGCAGCCAGACTATCACCGACTACGAGCAGTACTTC

len: 13
v_gene: TRBV5-5
j_gene: TRBJ2-3
d_gene: -
abundance: -
CDR3aa: CASSRTSPDTQYF
CDR3nt: TGTGCCAGCAGCCGGACATCACCAGATACGCAGTATTTT

len: 15
v_gene: TRBV4-3
j_gene: TRBJ1-2
d_gene: TRBD1
abundance: once
CDR3aa: CASSNYRGSNYGYTF
CDR3nt: TGCGCCAGCAGCAATTACAGGGGCTCCAACTATGGCTACACCTTC

len: 14
v_gene: TRBV7-2
j_gene: TRBJ2-7
d_gene: TRBD1
abundance: -
CDR3aa: CASSPGQGIYEQYF
CDR3nt: TGTGCCAGCAGCCCAGGACAGGGAATCTACGAGCAGTACTTC

len: 12
v_gene: TRBV7-3
j_gene: TRBJ2-1
d_gene: -
abundance: -
CDR3aa: CASSLAFDEQFF
CDR3nt: TGTGCCAGCAGCTTAGCATTCGATGAGCAGTTCTTC

len: 16
v_gene: TRBV3-1/TRBV3-2
j_gene: TRBJ1-4
d_gene: TRBD1
abundance: once
CDR3aa: CASSLASGTANEKLFF
CDR3nt: TGTGCCAGCAGCCTCGCGTCCGGGACAGCAAATGAAAAACTGTTTTTT

len: 12
v_gene: TRBV11-2
j_gene: TRBJ1-3
d_gene: -
abundance: few
CDR3aa: CASSSGGNTIYF
CDR3nt: TGTGCCAGCAGCTCAGGTGGAAACACCATATATTTT

len: 16
v_gene: TRBV21-1
j_gene: TRBJ1-5
d_gene: -
abundance: -
CDR3aa: CASSKVGEARNQPQHF
CDR3nt: TGTGCCAGCAGCAAAGTAGGCGAAGCTAGAAATCAGCCCCAGCATTTT

len: 11
v_gene: TRBV6-2/TRBV6-3
j_gene: TRBJ1-2
d_gene: TRBD1
abundance: -
CDR3aa: CASSSWTGGTF
CDR3nt: TGTGCCAGCAGTTCCTGGACAGGGGGCACCTTC

len: 17
v_gene: TRBV5-4
j_gene: TRBJ2-2
d_gene: -
abundance: once
CDR3aa: CASSLDFSGRGAGELFF
CDR3nt: TGTGCCAGCAGCTTGGATTTTTCAGGGAGGGGGGCCGGGGAGCTGTTTTTT

len: 14
v_gene: TRBV19
j_gene: TRBJ1-3
d_gene: -
abundance: -
CDR3aa: CASSAATSGNTIYF
CDR3nt: TGTGCCAGTAGTGCAGCGACGTCTGGAAACACCATATATTTT

len: 15
v_gene: TRBV30
j_gene: TRBJ2-2
d_gene: -
abundance: many
CDR3aa: CARPQGDANTGELFF
CDR3nt: TGTGCCCGCCCTCAAGGGGACGCGAACACCGGGGAGCTGTTTTTT

len: 13
v_gene: TRBV7-9
j_gene: TRBJ2-1
d_gene: -
abundance: -
CDR3aa: CASSLFADNEQFF
CDR3nt: TGTGCCAGCAGCTTATTCGCCGACAATGAGCAGTTCTTC

len: 15
v_gene: TRBV5-1
j_gene: TRBJ1-6
d_gene: -
abundance: -
CDR3aa: CASSLSARGDSPLHF
CDR3nt: TGCGCCAGCAGCTTGTCAGCCAGGGGTGATTCACCCCTCCACTTT

len: 15
v_gene: TRBV5-1
j_gene: TRBJ2-7
d_gene: TRBD2
abundance: -
CDR3aa: CASSLEWRGAYEQYF
CDR3nt: TGCGCCAGCAGCTTGGAGTGGCGGGGGGCCTACGAGCAGTACTTC

len: 14
v_gene: TRBV6-5
j_gene: TRBJ2-6
d_gene: -
abundance: -
CDR3aa: CASSYLTGANVLTF
CDR3nt: TGTGCCAGCAGTTATTTGACTGGGGCCAACGTCCTGACTTTC

len: 16
v_gene: TRBV4-1
j_gene: TRBJ1-5
d_gene: -
abundance: -
CDR3aa: CASSQDPRSGNQPQHF
CDR3nt: TGCGCCAGCAGCCAAGATCCTAGGAGCGGCAATCAGCCCCAGCATTTT

len: 17
v_gene: TRBV21-1
j_gene: TRBJ1-2
d_gene: -
abundance: -
CDR3aa: CASSKQRQGGYNYGYTF
CDR3nt: TGTGCCAGCAGCAAGCAAAGACAGGGGGGCTATAACTATGGCTACACCTTC

len: 15
v_gene: TRBV7-9
j_gene: TRBJ1-1
d_gene: TRBD1
abundance: -
CDR3aa: CASSLRTGFNTEAFF
CDR3nt: TGTGCCAGCAGCCTCCGGACAGGGTTTAACACTGAAGCTTTCTTT

len: 14
v_gene: TRBV7-9
j_gene: TRBJ1-2
d_gene: -
abundance: -
CDR3aa: CASSLDSAFYGYTF
CDR3nt: TGTGCCAGCAGCTTGGACAGTGCATTCTATGGCTACACCTTC

len: 11
v_gene: TRBV30
j_gene: TRBJ1-2
d_gene: -
abundance: -
CDR3aa: CAWGRGGLDTF
CDR3nt: TGTGCCTGGGGTCGAGGGGGGCTGGACACCTTC

len: 14
v_gene: TRBV29-1
j_gene: TRBJ2-1
d_gene: -
abundance: -
CDR3aa: CSVHPPDRYNEQFF
CDR3nt: TGCAGCGTTCACCCCCCCGACAGATACAATGAGCAGTTCTTC

len: 15
v_gene: TRBV28
j_gene: TRBJ2-1
d_gene: -
abundance: -
CDR3aa: CASSFRRSRYNEQFF
CDR3nt: TGTGCCAGCAGTTTTAGACGTAGCCGATACAATGAGCAGTTCTTC

len: 15
v_gene: TRBV19
j_gene: TRBJ2-2
d_gene: TRBD2
abundance: -
CDR3aa: CASSPGLVSAGELFF
CDR3nt: TGTGCCAGTAGCCCGGGACTAGTTAGCGCCGGGGAGCTGTTTTTT

len: 16
v_gene: TRBV4-3
j_gene: TRBJ1-2
d_gene: TRBD1
abundance: -
CDR3aa: CASSHSSGQGSYGYTF
CDR3nt: TGCGCCAGCAGCCATTCCTCGGGACAGGGGTCCTATGGCTACACCTTC

len: 16
v_gene: TRBV7-6
j_gene: TRBJ1-3
d_gene: -
abundance: -
CDR3aa: CASSTTTGLSGNTIYF
CDR3nt: TGTGCCAGCAGCACAACGACAGGACTCTCTGGAAACACCATATATTTT